Below are 9 T cell receptor beta chains sequenced from a single sample in a study of shared clonotypes between healthy human individuals. The protocol was immunoSEQ multiplex PCR, while the TCRdb copy is restricted to in-frame clones and leaves out a portion. The sample lists around 690,000 clones, roughly 91% occurring once. Sequenced sample: memory CD8+ T cells from PBMCs. As to subset: CD45RO+ cells pooled with CCR7-negative TemRA cells. These receptors were taken from a man aged 18-30 years in good health. Some clones in this sample may be carry-over from other donors' samples.

J is TRBJ2-2 and V is TRBV7-9; D gene unclear. The V gene lost 5 bases and the J gene lost 5 bases, with 18 bases spanning the gap. The CDR3 sequence is 16 residues long. From germline, CDR1 is SEHNR and CDR2 FQNEAQ (reference sequence). CDR3 region: CASSTSQGRETGELFF. CDR3 nucleotide sequence: TGTGCCAGCAGCACGTCCCAAGGCCGCGAGACCGGGGAGCTGTTTTTT.

This rearrangement joins TRBV27 to TRBJ2-6; the D is unclear. V lost 6 bases, J lost 2 bases, and 14 bases lay in between. CDR1 is MNHEY, CDR2 SMNVEV, per germline (reference sequence). The CDR3 has 16 residues. The CDR3 loop is CASSSDRRAGANVLTF. The CDR3, as DNA: TGTGCCAGCAGCTCGGACCGAAGGGCTGGGGCCAACGTCCTGACTTTC.

This chain uses TRBV28 with TRBJ2-7; D not resolved. CDR1 MDHEN and CDR2 SYDVKM come from the germline V gene. The length of the CDR3 is 13 residues. The ends were cut back, 2 bases at V and 3 bases at J, with 8 bases in the middle. In nucleotides, the CDR3 is TGTGCCAGCAGTTTAGTCGGGTACTACGAGCAGTACTTC. Residues: CASSLVGYYEQYF.

The chain is built from TRBV6-5 and TRBJ2-5; D is possibly TRBD1 (6 bases). V was clipped by 6 bases and J by 5 bases, with 19 bases between them. From germline, CDR1 is MNHEY and CDR2 SVGAGI. This CDR3 region has 15 residues. CDR3 DNA: TGTGCCAGCAGCAGAGGGACACGGGAATCTGAGACCCAGTACTTC. Protein: CASSRGTRESETQYF.

This chain links TRBV6-4 with TRBJ1-2, with a tentative D call TRBD1 (5 bases). Germline V gives CDR1 MRHNA, CDR2 SNTAGT. This CDR3 is built from 14 residues. V gave up 2 bases and J gave up 4 bases, with 11 bases separating them. The CDR3 nucleotides read TGTGCCAGCAGTGACGAGGGGCTTTTCTATGGCTACACCTTC. Its translation is CASSDEGLFYGYTF.

V and J are TRBV7-2 and TRBJ2-5; the match to TRBD2 covers 12 bases. This CDR3 is built from 17 residues. CDR1 is SGHTA, CDR2 FQGNSA, per germline. Trimming at V came to 2 bases and at J to 7 bases, leaving 11 bases not matched to a gene. CDR3 in amino acids: CASSLHYSSGRVGTQYF. In DNA form, the CDR3 reads TGTGCCAGCAGCTTACACTACTCTAGCGGGAGGGTAGGGACCCAGTACTTC.

The sample holds one count of this clone. CDR3 protein: CSVYGATGELFF. As DNA, the CDR3 is TGCAGCGTGTATGGAGCTACCGGGGAGCTGTTTTTT. The chain combines TRBV29-1 with TRBJ2-2; D is undetermined. V was trimmed by 6 bases and J by 5 bases, leaving 10 bases between them. The germline V gene has CDR1 SQVTM and CDR2 ANQGSEA. This CDR3 contains 12 residues.

The gene calls are TRBV7-2 and TRBJ2-1, with 8 bases identical to TRBD1. V lost 5 bases, J lost 4 bases, and 7 bases stayed unmatched. CDR1 is SGHTA and CDR2 is FQGNSA in the germline V gene. The CDR3 contains 15 residues. CDR3 DNA sequence: TGTGCCAGCAGCGCCACAGGGGGATCTTACAATGAGCAGTTCTTC. Protein: CASSATGGSYNEQFF.

The chain couples TRBV27 to TRBJ1-4; maybe TRBD1 (5 bases). Trimming removed 2 bases at V and 0 bases at J, with 10 bases between. The CDR3 is made up of 16 amino acids. Germline lookup yields CDR1 MNHEY and CDR2 SMNVEV (reference sequence). This chain's CDR3 is CASSLTGAATNEKLFF. Written as DNA, the CDR3 is TGTGCCAGCAGTTTAACCGGGGCCGCAACTAATGAAAAACTGTTTTTT. Full variable domain (missing parts from reference TRBV27 and TRBJ1-4): EAQVTQNPRYLITVTGKKLTVTCSQNMNHEYMSWYRQDPGLGLRQIYYSMNVEVTDKGDVPEGYKVSRKEKRNFPLILESPSPNQTSLYFCASSLTGAATNEKLFFGSGTQLSVL.